The 9 T cell receptor beta chains below come from one sample, sequenced in a study of cytomegalovirus exposure and HLA in healthy donors. PCR amplification relied on 60 Vbeta primers (plus 13 Jbeta primers). Data came from immunoSEQ multiplex PCR; TCRdb stores just in-frame clones and leaves some out. The profile covers 80,000 or so clones, with more than 75% appearing a single time and about 12% taken by the ten largest. Sequencing was carried out using PBMCs. All receptors derive from a male donor in good health and CMV-seropositive.

The J gene is TRBJ2-1, the V gene TRBV7-2; 9 bases fit TRBD2. The germline V gene has CDR1 SGHTA and CDR2 FQGNSA. The CDR3 runs 19 residues. Trimming at V came to 5 bases and at J to 3 bases, leaving 17 bases not matched to a gene. The CDR3 sequence: CASSLGLRGGRGSYNEQFF. CDR3 coding DNA: TGTGCCAGCAGCCTGGGCCTGCGGGGGGGCCGTGGGAGCTACAATGAGCAGTTCTTC.

This rearrangement joins TRBV7-6 to TRBJ2-1; D may be TRBD1 (5 bases). The CDR3 covers 13 residues. The germline V gene encodes CDR1 SGHVS and CDR2 FNYEAQ. Trimming took off 5 bases at V and 10 bases at J, with 15 bases between the two ends. In DNA, the CDR3 is TGTGCCAGCAGCATTTCAGGGTGGCTCGAGCAGTTCTTC. It codes for CASSISGWLEQFF.

This chain links TRBV5-1 with TRBJ2-5; D gene unclear. Germline CDR1 is SGHRS and CDR2 is YFSETQ. This CDR3 is 12 amino acids long. The V and J ends lost 4 bases and 0 bases respectively, with 4 bases between them. The CDR3 spells CASSPNQETQYF. CDR3 in DNA: TGCGCCAGCAGCCCCAACCAAGAGACCCAGTACTTC.

This chain connects TRBV19 to TRBJ2-1; 11 bases agree with TRBD2. The CDR3 is 16 residues long. V trimming: 4 bases; J trimming: 8 bases; junction bases outside the gene matches: 10. Germline V gene data show CDR1 as LNHDA and CDR2 as SQIVND (reference sequence). Here the CDR3 reads CASSRGLAVLGHEQFF. The CDR3 nucleotides read TGTGCCAGTAGTAGGGGACTAGCGGTTTTGGGGCATGAGCAGTTCTTC.

The chain couples TRBV6-5 to TRBJ2-7; TRBD2 matches at 9 bases. The J segment lost 2 bases and the V segment lost 8 bases, leaving 10 bases of the junction unmatched. Germline V gene sequence: CDR1 MNHEY, CDR2 SVGAGI. This CDR3 comprises 15 residues. The CDR3 sequence: CASRRVGGRAYEQYF. The CDR3 DNA sequence: TGTGCCAGCCGCCGAGTTGGCGGGAGGGCCTACGAGCAGTACTTC.

This clone was seen once. The genes are TRBV19 and TRBJ2-1; 15 nucleotides match TRBD2. Germline lookup yields CDR1 LNHDA and CDR2 SQIVND (reference sequence). The J segment lost 4 bases and the V segment lost 6 bases, leaving 7 bases of the junction unmatched. The CDR3 is 17 residues long. The CDR3 DNA reads as TGTGCCAGTAGAGGGACTAGCGGGAGGACATGGTACAATGAGCAGTTCTTC. This sequence encodes CASRGTSGRTWYNEQFF.

The CDR3, as DNA: TGTGCCAGCAGTATAACCGGGACAGGATATAGCAATCAGCCCCAGCATTTT. It codes for CASSITGTGYSNQPQHF. The chain couples TRBV27 to TRBJ1-5, with 8 bases identical to TRBD1. In germline, CDR1 is MNHEY, CDR2 SMNVEV (reference sequence). After removal of 5 bases from V and 0 bases from J, the junction contained 9 bases not matched to a gene. The CDR3 has 17 residues.

This sequence joins TRBV9 and TRBJ2-5, with D tentatively TRBD2 (5 bases). V was cut by 4 bases and J by 1 base, with 11 bases left in between. Germline V CDR1 and CDR2: SGDLS, YYNGEE. The CDR3 is 14 amino acids. The DNA of the CDR3 is TGTGCCAGCAGCCCCACGGGGATCCAAGAGACCCAGTACTTC. This translates into CASSPTGIQETQYF.

Only a few counts were recorded for this clone. The V and J genes are TRBV5-4 and TRBJ2-7, with D unclear. CDR1 and CDR2 (germline): SGHNT, YYREEE (reference sequence). Trimming stripped 4 bases from V and 3 bases from J, with 8 bases between. The CDR3 has 12 amino acids. CDR3 loop: CASSLDGYEQYF. The CDR3, as DNA: TGTGCCAGCAGCCTGGACGGCTACGAGCAGTACTTC.